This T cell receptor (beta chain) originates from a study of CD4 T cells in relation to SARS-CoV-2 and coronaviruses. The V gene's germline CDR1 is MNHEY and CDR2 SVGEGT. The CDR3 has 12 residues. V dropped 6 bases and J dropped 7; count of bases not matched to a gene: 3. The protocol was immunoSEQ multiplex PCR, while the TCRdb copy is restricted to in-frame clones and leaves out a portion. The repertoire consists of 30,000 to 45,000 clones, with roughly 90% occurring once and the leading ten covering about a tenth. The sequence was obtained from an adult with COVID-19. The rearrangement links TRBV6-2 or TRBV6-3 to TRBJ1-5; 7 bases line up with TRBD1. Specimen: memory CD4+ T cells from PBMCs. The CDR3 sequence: CASSKQGQPQHF. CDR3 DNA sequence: TGTGCCAGCAGCAAACAGGGGCAGCCCCAGCATTTT.